This TCR beta chain was identified during a study of OX40 agonist ivuxolimab in advanced cancers. The data were produced by immunoSEQ multiplex PCR, yet TCRdb's version contains in-frame clones alone and is incomplete. The sample has around 43,000 clones, about 89% seen once. Per the germline V gene, CDR1 is SEHNR and CDR2 is FQNEAQ (reference sequence). This CDR3 spans 14 amino acids. The ends lost 1 base at V and 2 bases at J; junction bases unmatched: 2. The chain joins TRBV7-9 to TRBJ2-7, with 7 bases that match TRBD2. The sequence came from an adult with an advanced solid tumor such as melanoma, head and neck, liver or kidney cancer. Specimen: CD4+ or CD8+ T cells sorted from blood, collected in a trial of the OX40 agonist ivuxolimab. The CDR3 sequence is CASSLVGGTYEQYF. Here the CDR3 DNA reads TGTGCCAGCAGCTTAGTCGGGGGGACCTACGAGCAGTACTTC.